This section outlines one T cell receptor beta chain sequence together with its context. Its cognate antigen is unknown. This specimen comes from a study of T cell clusters in autoimmune cytopenias. As for the study in general: The median distinct TRB clonotype count was approximately 2,400 per sample, from a median approximately 52,000 reads.

The study, taken as a whole, reports: Compared with active autoimmune hepatitis patients, healthy donors showed approximately 3-fold more exclusive TRB clusters.

One tube held mixed TRB-A and TRB-B primer pools for touch-down PCR. Reanalyzing the multiplex PCR reads, TCRdb keeps one entry per CDR3 protein, without DNA. The sample's table shows under 3,500 distinct CDR3 sequences. Germline-derived CDR1 and CDR2 are SEHNR and FQNEAQ (reference sequence). The CDR3 runs to 15 residues. TRB was amplified from about 250 ng of peripheral blood genomic DNA per sample. The sample taken for sequencing was peripheral blood. The chain recombines TRBV7-9 with TRBJ2-1. The sequence was obtained from a human donor with an autoimmune cytopenia or autoimmune hepatitis (not recorded which). The CDR3 spells CASSLKESSYNEQFF.